This entry lists 11 T cell receptor beta chains sequenced from one sample in a study of T cells in women clearing cervical HPV infection. Produced via immunoSEQ multiplex PCR; TCRdb's table is partial and in-frame only. The sample has about 23,000 clones. The sample consisted of blood buffy coat. The origin of the receptors is a woman between 18 and 75 years old with a cervical HPV16 infection that either progressed to CIN3+ or cleared (not recorded which).

A remark on this clone: The read finishes 3 residues shy of the CDR3 end, and the germline J gene is used to complete it. The V call is TRBV10-3, the J call TRBJ1-1, with 10 bases aligning to TRBD1. Trimming removed 4 bases from V and 6 bases from J; junction bases left unmatched: 17. Germline loops: CDR1 ENHRY, CDR2 SYGVKD. This CDR3 contains 18 residues. The DNA read from the CDR3 is TGTGCCATCAGTGTCTTCGGAGGACAGGGGGGATTTGTGGCTGAA. Amino acids: CAISVFGGQGGFVAE. The whole CDR3 protein reads CAISVFGGQGGFVAEAFF.

Notes on this clone: The read terminates 3 residues before the CDR3 end, so the remaining end is supplied by the germline J gene. This chain links TRBV20-1 with TRBJ2-3; 8 nucleotides match TRBD2. The CDR3 loop spans 12 amino acids. V dropped 6 bases and J dropped 8; count of bases not matched to a gene: 7. Germline lookup yields CDR1 DFQATT and CDR2 SNEGSKA (reference sequence). The part of the CDR3 DNA that was read is TGCAGTGCAAAGGGACTAGTTGGTACG. It encodes CSAKGLVGT. The complete CDR3 reads CSAKGLVGTQYF.

A word on this clone: The DNA ends 3 residues before the CDR3 does, and the rest of the CDR3 is filled in from the germline J gene. J is TRBJ1-3 and V is TRBV10-3; 9 nucleotides line up with TRBD1. V trimming: 6 bases; J trimming: 4 bases; junction bases outside the gene matches: 10. This CDR3 has 16 amino acids. CDR1 is ENHRY and CDR2 is SYGVKD in the germline V gene. CDR3 DNA, as far as it was read: TGTGCCATCAGCGAGCCTGGGACAGGGCTCGGAAACACC. Protein: CAISEPGTGLGNT. The whole CDR3 sequence reads CAISEPGTGLGNTIYF.

On this clone itself: The observed sequence ends 3 residues before the CDR3 terminus, with the missing tail filled in from the germline J gene. V is TRBV30 and J is TRBJ1-4; 9 bases agree with TRBD1. The CDR3 is made up of 15 amino acids. The junction had 4 bases not matched to a gene; V was cut back by 0 bases and J by 5 bases. From germline, CDR1 is GTSNPN and CDR2 SVGIG (reference sequence). The CDR3 loop reads CAWSVKTGGNEKLFF. The DNA read from the CDR3 is TGTGCCTGGAGTGTAAAGACAGGGGGGAATGAAAAA.

A remark on this clone: The missing CDR3 end, 3 residues past where the read stops, is filled in from the germline J gene. The rearrangement joins TRBV12-3 or TRBV12-4 to TRBJ2-1; D is undetermined. Trimming took off 5 bases at V and 5 bases at J, with 7 bases between the two ends. The CDR3 totals 12 residues. CDR3 protein: CASSGPNNEQFF. The sequenced part of the CDR3 DNA is TGTGCCAGCAGTGGGCCAAACAATGAG.

Remarks on this clone: The observed sequence ends 3 residues before the CDR3 terminus, with the missing tail filled in from the germline J gene. This chain uses TRBV20-1 with TRBJ2-3; TRBD1 matches at 9 bases. Germline V lookup: CDR1 DFQATT, CDR2 SNEGSKA (reference sequence). J gave up 2 bases and V 3 bases, and 3 bases lay outside the gene matches. This CDR3 contains 14 residues. CDR3 region: CSARGQGNTDTQYF. Partial CDR3 DNA: TGCAGTGCTAGGGGACAGGGTAACACAGATACG.

Comments on this clone: The CDR3 end falls 3 residues outside the read, so it is completed with the germline J gene. This chain joins TRBV2 and TRBJ2-3; possible D gene TRBD2, 5 bases. The CDR3 length is 18 residues. V was shortened by 2 bases and J by 2 bases, with 20 bases between the two germline ends. From germline, CDR1 is SNHLY and CDR2 FYNNEI. CDR3 loop: CASSEFRGLEGYTDTQYF. Incomplete CDR3 DNA: TGTGCCAGCAGTGAATTCCGGGGTCTAGAGGGCTACACAGATACG.

About this clone itself: Read data end 3 residues before the CDR3 end; the end is taken from the germline J gene. V usage is TRBV7-2 and J usage is TRBJ2-7; 11 bases match TRBD2. The ends lost 3 bases at V and 5 bases at J; junction bases unmatched: 3. Looked up from germline, CDR1 is SGHTA and CDR2 is FQGNSA. There are 14 residues in the CDR3. The CDR3 here is CASSFSGGAHEQYF. The covered CDR3 bases are TGTGCCAGCAGCTTTAGCGGGGGGGCCCACGAG.

A word on this clone: The CDR3 end lies 3 residues beyond the end of the read and is filled in from the germline J gene. V and J are TRBV2 and TRBJ1-4; 8 bases align to TRBD1. The CDR3 is made up of 13 amino acids. CDR1 is SNHLY and CDR2 is FYNNEI in the germline V gene. The junction had 8 bases not matched to a gene; V was cut back by 9 bases and J by 8 bases. The chain's CDR3 is CASRRGRGEKLFF. The DNA read from the CDR3 is TGTGCCAGTCGCAGGGGGCGGGGAGAAAAA.

Details on this clone: The sequence runs out 3 residues before the end of the CDR3; the remainder is reconstructed from the germline J gene. The rearrangement links TRBV2 to TRBJ2-7; 10 bases match TRBD1. Trimming removed 6 bases from V and 2 bases from J; junction bases left unmatched: 4. The CDR3 loop spans 14 amino acids. The germline V gene has CDR1 SNHLY and CDR2 FYNNEI. CDR3 bases read: TGTGCCAGCAGAGGGACAGGGGTAACCTACGAG. This encodes CASRGTGVTYE. From start to end, the CDR3 is CASRGTGVTYEQYF.

This clone is labeled medium-sized based on frequency. The read terminates 3 residues ahead of where the CDR3 ends, so the germline J gene completes it. The chain employs TRBV18 and TRBJ2-4, with 11 positions matching TRBD1. Trimming took 5 bases from V and 8 from J; bases not matched to a gene: 8. CDR1 is KGHSH, CDR2 LQKENI, per germline. The CDR3 runs 15 residues. The DNA read from the CDR3 is TGTGCCAGCTCAGCTTCCGGGACAGGGGGACACATT. This sequence encodes CASSASGTGGHI. The whole CDR3 sequence is CASSASGTGGHIQYF.